This note documents a single TCR beta chain sequence. Its cognate antigen is unknown. Treatment given: oral pan-JAK inhibitor, 5-10 mg twice daily. This sample was taken from a study of CD8+ T cells in alopecia areata. About the study: Treated patients were given 5 to 10 mg oral tofacitinib twice daily. Study outcomes and limitations: Any link of baseline CD8+ expansion to response, resting on one nonresponder, remains uncertain.

V was pared by 1 base and J by 0 bases, with 3 bases of the junction left unmatched. Germline V CDR1 and CDR2: LGHNA, YNFKEQ. This CDR3 is 16 amino acids long. The sequencing template was cDNA reverse transcribed from extracted RNA. TCRdb's table, derived via immunoSEQ multiplex PCR, lists solely in-frame clones and lacks some. This sample yields approximately 170,000 clones, of which less than 70% are seen a single time; approximately 14% belongs to the top ten. The rearrangement uses TRBV4-2 and TRBJ1-5; 7 bases align to TRBD1. The material sequenced was CD4+ T cells sorted from blood, taken at week 24, from a patient treated with tofacitinib. The source is a human donor with alopecia areata. The DNA of the CDR3 is TGTGCCAGCAGCCAAGGGGGACAGCCTAGCAATCAGCCCCAGCATTTT. Residues: CASSQGGQPSNQPQHF.